Sequencing of this T cell receptor (beta chain) was carried out in a study of blood T cell repertoires in COVID-19. Study-level background: The origin of the acute and convalescent COVID-19 samples was the United States, Italy and Spain.

Original handling: Quantification of nucleated cells was approximated via reference gene primer amplification. Sequenced by immunoSEQ multiplex PCR; TCRdb stores in-frame clones only, minus some. That table gives V, J and clone size, and the DNA gave D and trimming. The repertoire holds about 280,000 clones, around nine tenths seen once, with 6% in the top ten. This clone was observed once. The study recruited people aged 18 to 89 years across roughly 25 US areas. Cohort 3 donors were reported recovered after two negative PCRs, clearance, or symptom resolution. The material sequenced was PBMCs or T cells enriched from blood (not recorded which). This sequence originates from a woman in her thirties or forties who had recovered from COVID-19.

The CDR3 loop is CASSVARENEQFF. The CDR3 nucleotides read TGTGCCAGCAGCGTAGCACGGGAAAATGAGCAGTTCTTC. V and J are TRBV9 and TRBJ2-1; possible D gene TRBD2, 5 bases. The V and J ends lost 0 bases and 7 bases respectively, with 8 bases between them. This CDR3 is 13 amino acids long. Germline V gene lookup returns CDR1 SGDLS and CDR2 YYNGEE.